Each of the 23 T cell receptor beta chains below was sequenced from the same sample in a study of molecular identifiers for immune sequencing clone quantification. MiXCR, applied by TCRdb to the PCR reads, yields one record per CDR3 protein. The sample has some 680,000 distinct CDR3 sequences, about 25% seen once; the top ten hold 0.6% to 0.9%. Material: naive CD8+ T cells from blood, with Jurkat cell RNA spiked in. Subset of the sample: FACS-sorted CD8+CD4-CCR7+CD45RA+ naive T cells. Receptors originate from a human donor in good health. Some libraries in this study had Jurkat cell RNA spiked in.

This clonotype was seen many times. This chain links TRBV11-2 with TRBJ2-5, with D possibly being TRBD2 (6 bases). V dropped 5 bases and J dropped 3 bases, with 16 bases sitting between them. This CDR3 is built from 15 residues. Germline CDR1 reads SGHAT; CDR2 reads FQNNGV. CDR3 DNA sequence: TGTGCCAGCAGCCCCCGGGTGCTAGCGAAAGAGACCCAGTACTTC. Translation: CASSPRVLAKETQYF.

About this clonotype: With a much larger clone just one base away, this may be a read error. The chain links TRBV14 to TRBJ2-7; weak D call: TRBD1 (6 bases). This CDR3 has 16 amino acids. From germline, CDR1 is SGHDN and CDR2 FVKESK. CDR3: CASGQDVGTRAYEQYF. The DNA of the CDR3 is TGTGCCAGCGGCCAAGACGTCGGGACACGAGCCTACGAGCAGTACTTC.

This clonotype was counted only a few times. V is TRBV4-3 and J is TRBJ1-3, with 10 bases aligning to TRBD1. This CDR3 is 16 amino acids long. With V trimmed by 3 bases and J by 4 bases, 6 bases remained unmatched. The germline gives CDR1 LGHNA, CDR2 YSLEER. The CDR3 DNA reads TGCGCCAGCAGCCAGGGGACAGGGGTCTCGGGAAACACCATATATTTT. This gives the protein CASSQGTGVSGNTIYF.

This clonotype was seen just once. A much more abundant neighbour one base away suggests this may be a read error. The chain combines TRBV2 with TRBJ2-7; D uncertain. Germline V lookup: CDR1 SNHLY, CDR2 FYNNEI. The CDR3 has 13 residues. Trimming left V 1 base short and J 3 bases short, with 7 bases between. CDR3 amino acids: CASSEEPHYEQYF. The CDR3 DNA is TGTGCCAGCAGTGAAGAGCCGCACTACGAGCAGTACTTC.

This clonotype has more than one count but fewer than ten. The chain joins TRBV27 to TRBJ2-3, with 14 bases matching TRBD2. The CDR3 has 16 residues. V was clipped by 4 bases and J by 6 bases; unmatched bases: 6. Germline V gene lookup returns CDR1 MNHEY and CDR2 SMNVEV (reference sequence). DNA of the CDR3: TGTGCCAGCAGTTCGGGACTAGCGGGAGTAGGCGATACGCAGTATTTT. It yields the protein CASSSGLAGVGDTQYF.

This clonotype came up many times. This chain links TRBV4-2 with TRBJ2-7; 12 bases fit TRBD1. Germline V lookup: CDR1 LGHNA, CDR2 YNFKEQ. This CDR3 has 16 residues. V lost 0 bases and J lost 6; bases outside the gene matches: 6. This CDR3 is CASSQETGTGGREQYF. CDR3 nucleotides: TGTGCCAGCAGCCAAGAGACCGGGACAGGGGGCCGCGAGCAGTACTTC.

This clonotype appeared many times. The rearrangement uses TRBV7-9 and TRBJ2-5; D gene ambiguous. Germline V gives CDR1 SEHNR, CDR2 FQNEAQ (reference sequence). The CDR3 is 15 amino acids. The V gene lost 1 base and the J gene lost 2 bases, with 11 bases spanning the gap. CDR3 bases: TGTGCCAGCAGCTTAGGTTGGGCAAAGCAAGAGACCCAGTACTTC. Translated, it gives CASSLGWAKQETQYF. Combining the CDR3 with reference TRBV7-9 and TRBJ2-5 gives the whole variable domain DTGVSQNPRHKITKRGQNVTFRCDPISEHNRLYWYRQTLGQGPEFLTYFQNEAQLEKSRLLSDRFSAERPKGSFSTLEIQRTEQGDSAMYLCASSLGWAKQETQYFGPGTRLLVL.

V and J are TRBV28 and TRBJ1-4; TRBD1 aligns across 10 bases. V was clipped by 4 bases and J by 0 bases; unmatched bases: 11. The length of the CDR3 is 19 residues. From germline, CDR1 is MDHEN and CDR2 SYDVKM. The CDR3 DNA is TGTGCCAGCAGTTGGAGTAGGGACAGGGGAGATGCAACTAATGAAAAACTGTTTTTT. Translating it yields CASSWSRDRGDATNEKLFF.

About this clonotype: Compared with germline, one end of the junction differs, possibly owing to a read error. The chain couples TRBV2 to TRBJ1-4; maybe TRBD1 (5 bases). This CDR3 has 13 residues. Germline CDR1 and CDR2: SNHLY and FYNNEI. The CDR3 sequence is CAGRRDFNEKLFF. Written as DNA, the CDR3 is TGTGCCGGCAGGCGGGACTTTAATGAAAAACTGTTTTTT.

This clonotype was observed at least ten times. CDR3 in DNA: TGCGCCAGCAGCCATGGCTTGGGCCTCCCTAACACTGAAGCTTTCTTT. Protein: CASSHGLGLPNTEAFF. This sequence joins TRBV4-1 and TRBJ1-1; D unresolved. Trimming removed 3 bases from V and 2 bases from J, with 16 bases in between. Per germline, CDR1 MGHRA and CDR2 YSYEKL. The CDR3 is 16 amino acids.

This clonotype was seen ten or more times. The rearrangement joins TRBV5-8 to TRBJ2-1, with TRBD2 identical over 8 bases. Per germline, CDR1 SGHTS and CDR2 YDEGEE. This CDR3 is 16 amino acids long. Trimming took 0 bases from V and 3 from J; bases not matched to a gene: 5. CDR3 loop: CASSLVLAGFYNEQFF. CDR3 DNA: TGTGCCAGCAGCTTGGTGTTAGCGGGGTTCTACAATGAGCAGTTCTTC.

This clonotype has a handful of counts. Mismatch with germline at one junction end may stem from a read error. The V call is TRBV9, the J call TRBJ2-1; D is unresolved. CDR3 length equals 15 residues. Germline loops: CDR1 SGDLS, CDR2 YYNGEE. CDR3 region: CASGVGAGTYNEQFF. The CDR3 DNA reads TGTGCCAGCGGCGTAGGCGCCGGTACCTACAATGAGCAGTTCTTC.

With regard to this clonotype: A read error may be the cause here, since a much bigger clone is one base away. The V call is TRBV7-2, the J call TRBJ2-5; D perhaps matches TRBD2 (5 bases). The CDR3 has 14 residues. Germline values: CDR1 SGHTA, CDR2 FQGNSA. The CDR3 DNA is TGTGCCAGCAGCACCGGACTGGGTCAAGCGACCCAGTACTTC. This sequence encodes CASSTGLGQATQYF.

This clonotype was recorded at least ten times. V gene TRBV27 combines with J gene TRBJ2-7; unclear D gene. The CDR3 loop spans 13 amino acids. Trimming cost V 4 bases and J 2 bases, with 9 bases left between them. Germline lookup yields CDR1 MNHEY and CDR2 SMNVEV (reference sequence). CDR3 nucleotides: TGTGCCAGCAGTTATGCCCTCGCCTACGAGCAGTACTTC. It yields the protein CASSYALAYEQYF.

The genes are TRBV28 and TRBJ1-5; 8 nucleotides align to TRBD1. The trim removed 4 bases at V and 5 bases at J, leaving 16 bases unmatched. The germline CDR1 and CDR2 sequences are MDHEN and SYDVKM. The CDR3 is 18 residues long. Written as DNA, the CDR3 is TGTGCCAGCAGTTACCCGGCCCAAGGACAGGGTTTAGATCAGCCCCAGCATTTT. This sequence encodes CASSYPAQGQGLDQPQHF. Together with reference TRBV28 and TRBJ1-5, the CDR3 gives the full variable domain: DVKVTQSSRYLVKRTGEKVFLECVQDMDHENMFWYRQDPGLGLRLIYFSYDVKMKEKGDIPEGYSVSREKKERFSLILESASTNQTSMYLCASSYPAQGQGLDQPQHFGDGTRLSIL.

In nucleotides, the CDR3 is TGCGCCAGCAGTGAGTCGCGGATACATTCGCCCGGGGAGCTGTTTTTT. Translated, it gives CASSESRIHSPGELFF. The rearrangement joins TRBV10-1 to TRBJ2-2; D not resolved. V was cut by 0 bases and J by 6 bases, with 14 bases left in between. The CDR3 covers 16 residues. Germline CDR1 and CDR2: WNHNN and SYGVQD (reference sequence).

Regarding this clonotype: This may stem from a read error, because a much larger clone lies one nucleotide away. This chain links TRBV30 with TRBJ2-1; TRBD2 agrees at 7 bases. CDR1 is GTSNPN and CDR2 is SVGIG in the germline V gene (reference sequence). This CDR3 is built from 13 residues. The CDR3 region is CAWSGTRYNEQSF. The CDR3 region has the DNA TGTGCCTGGAGTGGGACTAGATACAATGAGCAGTCCTTC.

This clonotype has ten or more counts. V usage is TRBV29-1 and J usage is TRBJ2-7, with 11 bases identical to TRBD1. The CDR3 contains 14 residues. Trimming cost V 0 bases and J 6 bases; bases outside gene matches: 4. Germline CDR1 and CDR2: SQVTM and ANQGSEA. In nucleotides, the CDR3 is TGCAGCGTTGAAGACCCGGGACAGGGGGTCGAGCAGTACTTC. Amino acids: CSVEDPGQGVEQYF.

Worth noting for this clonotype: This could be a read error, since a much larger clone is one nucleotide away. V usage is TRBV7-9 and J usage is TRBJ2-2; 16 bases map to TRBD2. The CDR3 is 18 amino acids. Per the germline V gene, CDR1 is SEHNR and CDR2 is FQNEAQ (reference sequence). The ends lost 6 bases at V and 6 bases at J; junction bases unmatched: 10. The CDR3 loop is CASSIKGLAGGPPGELFF. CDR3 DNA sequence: TGTGCCAGCAGTATCAAGGGACTAGCGGGAGGGCCGCCCGGGGAGCTGTTTTTT.

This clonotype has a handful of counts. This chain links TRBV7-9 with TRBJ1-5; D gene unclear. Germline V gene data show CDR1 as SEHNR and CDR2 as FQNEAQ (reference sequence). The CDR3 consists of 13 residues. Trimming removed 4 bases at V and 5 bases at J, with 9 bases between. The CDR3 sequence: CASSSPPDQPQHF. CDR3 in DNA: TGTGCCAGCAGCTCCCCGCCGGATCAGCCCCAGCATTTT.

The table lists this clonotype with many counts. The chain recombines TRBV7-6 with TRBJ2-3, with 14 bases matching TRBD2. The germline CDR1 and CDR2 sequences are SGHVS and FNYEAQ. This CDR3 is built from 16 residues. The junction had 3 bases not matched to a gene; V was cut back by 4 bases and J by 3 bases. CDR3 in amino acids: CASSSGTSGGTDTQYF. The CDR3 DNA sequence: TGTGCCAGCAGCTCCGGGACTAGCGGGGGAACAGATACGCAGTATTTT.

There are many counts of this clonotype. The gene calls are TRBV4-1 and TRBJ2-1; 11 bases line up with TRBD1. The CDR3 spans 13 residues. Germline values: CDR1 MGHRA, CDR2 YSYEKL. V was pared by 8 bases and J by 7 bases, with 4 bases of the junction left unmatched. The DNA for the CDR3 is TGCGCCAGCTCTGGGACAGGGGGGAATGAGCAGTTCTTC. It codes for CASSGTGGNEQFF.

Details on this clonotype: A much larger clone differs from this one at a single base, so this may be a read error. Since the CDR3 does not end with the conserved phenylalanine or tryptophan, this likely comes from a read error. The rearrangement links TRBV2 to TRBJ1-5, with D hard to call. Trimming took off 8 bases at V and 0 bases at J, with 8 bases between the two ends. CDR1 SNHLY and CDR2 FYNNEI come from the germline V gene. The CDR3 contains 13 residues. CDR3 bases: TGTGCCAGCCGAGAGCTTAGCAATCAGCCCCAGCATCTT. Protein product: CASRELSNQPQHL.